Following are 3 T cell receptor beta chains from one sample sequenced in a study of cytomegalovirus exposure and HLA in healthy donors. PCR employed 60 Vbeta and 13 Jbeta primers. Generated by immunoSEQ multiplex PCR, the TCRdb table keeps only in-frame clones and is missing some. The repertoire holds over 100,000 clones, with 50% to 65% as singletons. Sequenced material: PBMCs. These receptors originate from a man aged 40-49 years in good health and CMV-seropositive.

This clone has just one count. This chain uses TRBV18 with TRBJ2-4; 11 bases line up with TRBD2. CDR1 and CDR2 from the germline V gene are KGHSH and LQKENI. V gave up 3 bases and J gave up 7 bases; unmatched junction bases: 11. The CDR3 runs 17 residues. The CDR3 loop reads CASSPNMIAGGLNIQYF. DNA of the CDR3: TGTGCCAGCTCACCCAATATGATAGCGGGGGGGCTGAACATTCAGTACTTC.

J is TRBJ2-5 and V is TRBV6-1; possibly TRBD1 for D (6 bases). The J call is doubtful: the DNA matches TRBJ2-7 better. Germline V lookup: CDR1 MNHNS, CDR2 SASEGT. The CDR3 sequence is 15 residues long. Here the CDR3 reads CASRADRTLSYEQYF. In nucleotides, the CDR3 is TGTGCCAGCAGAGCCGACAGGACTTTATCCTACGAGCAGTACTTC.

The chain carries TRBV19 and TRBJ2-1; perhaps TRBD2 as D (6 bases). This CDR3 is 13 amino acids long. From germline, CDR1 is LNHDA and CDR2 SQIVND (reference sequence). V lost 6 bases, J lost 5 bases, and 11 bases lay in between. The CDR3 here is CASRMTRNNEQFF. CDR3 in DNA: TGTGCCAGTAGGATGACTAGAAACAATGAGCAGTTCTTC.